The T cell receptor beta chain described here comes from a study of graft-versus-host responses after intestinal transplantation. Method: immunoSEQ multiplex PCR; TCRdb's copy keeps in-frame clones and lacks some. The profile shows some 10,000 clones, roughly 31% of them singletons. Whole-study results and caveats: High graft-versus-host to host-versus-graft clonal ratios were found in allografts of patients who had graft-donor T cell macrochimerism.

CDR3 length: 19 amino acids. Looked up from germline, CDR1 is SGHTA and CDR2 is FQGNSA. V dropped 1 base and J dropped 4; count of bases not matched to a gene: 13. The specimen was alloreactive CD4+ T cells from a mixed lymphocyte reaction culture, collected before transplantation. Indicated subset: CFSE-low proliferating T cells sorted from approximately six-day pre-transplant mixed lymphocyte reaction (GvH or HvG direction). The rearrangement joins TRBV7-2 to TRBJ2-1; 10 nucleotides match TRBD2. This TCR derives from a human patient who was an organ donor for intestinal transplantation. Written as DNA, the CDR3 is TGTGCCAGCAGCTTAGTCGGAGCGGGGGGGCGGGATTGGTACAATGAGCAGTTCTTC. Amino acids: CASSLVGAGGRDWYNEQFF.